The source of this TCR beta chain is a study of T cells in Graves' hyperthyroidism and ophthalmopathy. Across the study: Peripheral blood collection took place at initial diagnosis, before any treatment. Overall study findings and caveats: Median prediction lead before ophthalmopathy onset was 5.5 to 7 months with the model.

Regions amplified from RNA transcripts were the TCR beta CDR3 regions. In the first-round RT-PCR of the TCR CDR3, the HTBI primer set was used. TCRdb re-derived calls from the multiplex PCR reads in MiXCR, one entry per CDR3 protein. The sample has about 720,000 distinct CDR3 sequences, around 15% seen once; the top ten hold over 7.5%. Concerning this clonotype itself: The target antigen is unknown.

Germline V gene sequence: CDR1 DFQATT, CDR2 SNEGSKA (reference sequence). V shed 1 base and J 7 bases; nucleotides not matched to a gene: 9. The CDR3 is 16 amino acids. The chain uses TRBV20-1 and TRBJ2-7; 14 bases align to TRBD2. Sequences were obtained from blood. The receptor was derived from a man younger than 30 with Graves' hyperthyroidism. CDR3 coding DNA: TGCAGTGCTAGAGGTTGGACTAGCGGGAGGTACGGGGAGCAGTACTTC. Translated, it gives CSARGWTSGRYGEQYF.